This is a list of T cell receptor beta chains from one sample in a study of Ad26.COV2.S vaccination and SARS-CoV-2 variants. Clones were sequenced by immunoSEQ multiplex PCR, and TCRdb holds only the in-frame ones, with some missing. The table has about 400,000 clones, 92% seen once. Sequencing was performed on peripheral blood, taken in a trial of Ad26.COV2.S vaccine versus placebo. The origin of the receptors is a person between 18 and 59 years old who received the Ad26.COV2.S COVID-19 vaccine or a placebo. Both conserved end residues are part of each CDR3. Fields, in order: clone size, J gene, V gene, D gene, CDR3 DNA, CDR3 protein. A D gene is named only where the DNA matches it firmly. A row's size may be missing; if present it is once, few, many or a size class.

-,TRBJ2-7,TRBV6-6,TRBD1,TGTGCCAGCAGTGGACAGGGGTACGAGCAGTACTTC,CASSGQGYEQYF
-,TRBJ1-1,TRBV5-6,-,TGTGCCAGCAGCGGACGACAGGAAGCTTTCTTT,CASSGRQEAFF
-,TRBJ2-1,TRBV6-5,TRBD1,TGTGCCAGCACCCTCGACAGGGGGAAAACAAATGAGCAGTTCTTC,CASTLDRGKTNEQFF
few,TRBJ2-1,TRBV7-9,-,TGTGCCAGCAGCTTATTTAATCTGAATGAGCAGTTCTTC,CASSLFNLNEQFF
-,TRBJ2-1,TRBV5-1,TRBD1,TGCGCCAGCAGCCCGCTTCTAAAGGGGGCCTTCGATGAGCAGTTCTTC,CASSPLLKGAFDEQFF
-,TRBJ1-6,TRBV6-5,-,TGTGCCAGCAGTTACTCGCGGGTGAACGGGAATTCACCCCTCCACTTT,CASSYSRVNGNSPLHF
-,TRBJ1-2,TRBV6-5,-,TGTGCCAGCAGTATCCGGGGTTCTAACTATGGCTACACCTTC,CASSIRGSNYGYTF
-,TRBJ2-1,TRBV9,TRBD1,TGTGCCAGCAGCGAGGGGGCTTACAATGAGCAGTTCTTC,CASSEGAYNEQFF
-,TRBJ1-5,TRBV29-1,-,TGCAGCGTTGAGACCGACAATCAGCCCCAGCATTTT,CSVETDNQPQHF
-,TRBJ2-5,TRBV12-3/TRBV12-4,-,TGTGCCAGCAGTTTAGCGGGGGAAAAGACCCAGTACTTC,CASSLAGEKTQYF
-,TRBJ1-2,TRBV6-1,-,TGTGCCAGCAGTGCGCCCTGGGGGACTCCTTTTTATGGCTACACCTTC,CASSAPWGTPFYGYTF
-,TRBJ1-4,TRBV4-3,-,TGCGCCAGCAGCCAAACGGGGATTAATGAAAAACTGTTTTTT,CASSQTGINEKLFF
-,TRBJ1-6,TRBV16,-,TGTGCCAGCAGCCAATCAATCCTGGGGAATAATTCACCCCTCCACTTT,CASSQSILGNNSPLHF
once,TRBJ1-2,TRBV5-6,TRBD1,TGTGCCAGCAGCTTCCCGAACAGGGGTCAGGGTACGTTCTTC,CASSFPNRGQGTFF
-,TRBJ2-3,TRBV10-3,TRBD2,TGTGCCATCAGTGTGTCTAGCGGGGGCACAGATACGCAGTATTTT,CAISVSSGGTDTQYF
-,TRBJ2-2,TRBV7-2,TRBD1,TGTGCCAGCAGCTCGGCCGGGACAGTTAACACCGGGGAGCTGTTTTTT,CASSSAGTVNTGELFF
once,TRBJ2-7,TRBV4-1,-,TGCGCCAGCAGCCAAGAAGGCACCAGCTTCTTCGAGCAGTACTTC,CASSQEGTSFFEQYF